These T cell receptor beta chains were read from a single sample in a study of blood T cell repertoires in COVID-19. Clones were sequenced by immunoSEQ multiplex PCR, and TCRdb holds only the in-frame ones, with some missing. This sample has about 180,000 clones, with 60% to 80% found just once. The source material was PBMCs or T cells enriched from blood (not recorded which). The receptors stem from a man aged 55 to 69 who had been exposed to COVID-19. Each CDR3 is given with its conserved first and last residue. The order of the fields is J gene, V gene, D gene, CDR3 protein. A D gene is named only where the DNA matches it firmly.

J: TRBJ1-2
V: TRBV3-1/TRBV3-2
D: .
CDR3: CASSQGTKYYGYTF

J: TRBJ1-1
V: TRBV30
D: TRBD1
CDR3: CASQGQLNTEAFF

J: TRBJ1-4
V: TRBV28
D: .
CDR3: CASSPPGGPNEKLFF

J: TRBJ2-3
V: TRBV7-9
D: .
CDR3: CASSPSSRATQYF

J: TRBJ2-7
V: TRBV5-4
D: .
CDR3: CASSPGDTVIYEQYF

J: TRBJ1-5
V: TRBV6-2/TRBV6-3
D: TRBD1
CDR3: CASSPIGQGTWAQHF

J: TRBJ2-5
V: TRBV19
D: .
CDR3: CASTQQVGETQYF

J: TRBJ2-5
V: TRBV7-9
D: .
CDR3: CASSPDGGRLGETQYF

J: TRBJ1-3
V: TRBV3-1/TRBV3-2
D: TRBD1
CDR3: CASSQDRTGGAGNTIYF

J: TRBJ2-3
V: TRBV7-3
D: TRBD2
CDR3: CASSPLAGKTDTQYF

J: TRBJ1-2
V: TRBV5-1
D: TRBD1
CDR3: CASSPGTEKGYGYTF

J: TRBJ2-3
V: TRBV19
D: TRBD1
CDR3: CASTEGQPLRTDTQYF

J: TRBJ1-2
V: TRBV4-3
D: TRBD1
CDR3: CASSQEGDRGSGGYTF

J: TRBJ1-3
V: TRBV27
D: .
CDR3: CASSYQGSGDTIYF

J: TRBJ2-1
V: TRBV18
D: .
CDR3: CASSPPGQPPNEQFF

J: TRBJ2-1
V: TRBV29-1
D: TRBD2
CDR3: CSVYLGTSGRESSYNEQFF

J: TRBJ2-7
V: TRBV6-6
D: .
CDR3: CASSYSSQGGYEQYF

J: TRBJ1-5
V: TRBV5-8
D: TRBD1
CDR3: CASSDLRGQGNQPQHF

J: TRBJ1-3
V: TRBV18
D: .
CDR3: CASSPVGQGPGNTIYF

J: TRBJ1-4
V: TRBV9
D: .
CDR3: CASSVGGQNEKLFF

J: TRBJ2-7
V: TRBV12-5
D: TRBD1
CDR3: CASGLVLTLRDSSYEQYF

J: TRBJ2-7
V: TRBV10-3
D: .
CDR3: CAISESDSQLKYYEQYF

J: TRBJ2-7
V: TRBV10-1
D: TRBD1
CDR3: CASSDPEDRNSYEQYF

J: TRBJ2-6
V: TRBV4-3
D: .
CDR3: CASSPNLGTGANVLTF

J: TRBJ2-1
V: TRBV11-3
D: .
CDR3: CASRLRTSYNEQFF

J: TRBJ2-7
V: TRBV29-1
D: .
CDR3: CSANSGGSSYEQYF

J: TRBJ2-3
V: TRBV4-3
D: TRBD2
CDR3: CASSRPLAGQADTQYF